These 4 T cell receptor beta chains share one sample of origin, sequenced in a study of identical twins' blood T cells. TCRdb re-analysed the 5' RACE reads in MiXCR, keeping a single row per CDR3 protein. This sample yields 350,000 to 400,000 distinct CDR3 sequences, of which about 28% are seen a single time; roughly 5.5% belongs to the top ten. Sequences were obtained from PBMCs. These TCRs come from a woman aged 18-49 years in good health.

V usage is TRBV21-1 and J usage is TRBJ1-2; the table assigns TRBD1, which was not confirmed against the DNA. TRBV21-1 is designated a pseudogene. The CDR3 runs 15 residues. The CDR3 DNA reads TGTGCCAGCACCCACATGACCGGGACAGGGGGTGGCTACACCTTC. It encodes CASTHMTGTGGGYTF.

The chain joins TRBV19 to TRBJ2-1; TRBD2 matches at 13 bases. After removal of 1 base from V and 7 bases from J, the junction contained 10 bases not matched to a gene. From germline, CDR1 is LNHDA and CDR2 SQIVND (reference sequence). This CDR3 has 18 residues. The CDR3 sequence is CASSIVGTGTSGTNEQFF. The CDR3, as DNA: TGTGCCAGTAGTATAGTAGGGACCGGGACTAGCGGGACTAATGAGCAGTTCTTC.

This clonotype came up a few times. CDR3 loop: CAWSPGMSSGANVLTF. The CDR3 DNA follows: TGTGCCTGGAGTCCCGGGATGAGCTCTGGGGCCAACGTCCTGACTTTC. The V and J genes are TRBV30 and TRBJ2-6; D perhaps matches TRBD2 (5 bases). CDR3 length: 16 residues. Deletions cut 2 bases from V and 0 bases from J, with 11 bases between. Looked up from germline, CDR1 is GTSNPN and CDR2 is SVGIG (reference sequence).

V gene TRBV9 combines with J gene TRBJ2-3, with a possible D match to TRBD2 (5 bases). Trimming pared 3 bases from V and 2 bases from J, leaving 10 bases between. Germline V lookup: CDR1 SGDLS, CDR2 YYNGEE. The CDR3 covers 14 residues. CDR3 DNA: TGTGCCAGCAGCGGAGGGTCCCTCACAGATACGCAGTATTTT. This translates into CASSGGSLTDTQYF.